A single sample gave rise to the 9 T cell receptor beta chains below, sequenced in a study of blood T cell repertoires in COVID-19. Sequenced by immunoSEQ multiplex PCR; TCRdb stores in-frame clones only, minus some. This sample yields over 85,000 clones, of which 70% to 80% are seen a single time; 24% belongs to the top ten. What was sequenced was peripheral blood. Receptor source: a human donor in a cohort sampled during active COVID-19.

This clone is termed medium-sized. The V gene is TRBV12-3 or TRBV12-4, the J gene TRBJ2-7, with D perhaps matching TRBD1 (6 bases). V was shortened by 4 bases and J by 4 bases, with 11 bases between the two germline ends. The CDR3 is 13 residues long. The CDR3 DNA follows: TGTGCCAGCAGTTCCCCTGGACAGTACGAGCAGTACTTC. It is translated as CASSSPGQYEQYF.

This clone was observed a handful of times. CDR3 bases: TGTGCCAGCAGCTTGGCCGCTAGCGGGATTTGGCTGTTTTTT. Amino acids: CASSLAASGIWLFF. This sequence joins TRBV5-6 and TRBJ2-2, with TRBD2 identical over 9 bases. V shed 0 bases, J shed 13 bases, and the junction held 7 bases outside the gene matches. The CDR3 is 14 amino acids. Germline CDR1 reads SGHDT; CDR2 reads YYEEEE. Supplemented by reference TRBV5-6 and TRBJ2-2, the full variable domain reads DAGVTQSPTHLIKTRGQQVTLRCSPKSGHDTVSWYQQALGQGPQFIFQYYEEEERQRGNFPDRFSGHQFPNYSSELNVNALLLGDSALYLCASSLAASGIWLFFGEGSRLTVL.

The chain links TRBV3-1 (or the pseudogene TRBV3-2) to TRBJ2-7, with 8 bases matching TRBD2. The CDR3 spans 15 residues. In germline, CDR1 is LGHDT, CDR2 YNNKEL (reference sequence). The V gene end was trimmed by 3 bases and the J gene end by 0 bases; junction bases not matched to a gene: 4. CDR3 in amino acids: CASSQTSVISYEQYF. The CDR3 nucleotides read TGTGCCAGCAGCCAGACTAGCGTAATCTCCTACGAGCAGTACTTC.

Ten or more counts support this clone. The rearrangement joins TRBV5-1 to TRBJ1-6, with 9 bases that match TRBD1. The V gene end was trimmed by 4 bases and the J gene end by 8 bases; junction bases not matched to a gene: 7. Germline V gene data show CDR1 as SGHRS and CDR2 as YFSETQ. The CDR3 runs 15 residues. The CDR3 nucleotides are TGCGCCAGCAGCGGGGGGACAGGGACGGATTCACCCCTCCACTTT. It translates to CASSGGTGTDSPLHF. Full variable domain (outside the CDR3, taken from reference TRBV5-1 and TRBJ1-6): KAGVTQTPRYLIKTRGQQVTLSCSPISGHRSVSWYQQTPGQGLQFLFEYFSETQRNKGNFPGRFSGRQFSNSRSEMNVSTLELGDSALYLCASSGGTGTDSPLHFGNGTRLTVT.

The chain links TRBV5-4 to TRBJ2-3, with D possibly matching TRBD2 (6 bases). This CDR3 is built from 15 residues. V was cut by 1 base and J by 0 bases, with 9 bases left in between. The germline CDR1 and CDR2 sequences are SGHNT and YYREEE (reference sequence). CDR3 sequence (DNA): TGTGCCAGCAGCTTGCCGGGAGTTAGCACAGATACGCAGTATTTT. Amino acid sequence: CASSLPGVSTDTQYF.

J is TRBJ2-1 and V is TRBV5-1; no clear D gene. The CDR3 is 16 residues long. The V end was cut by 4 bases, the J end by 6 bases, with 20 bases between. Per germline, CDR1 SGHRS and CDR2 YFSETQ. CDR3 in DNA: TGCGCCAGCAGCCAAGAACTAAGCCCGGGTGTCAATGAGCAGTTCTTC. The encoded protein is CASSQELSPGVNEQFF.

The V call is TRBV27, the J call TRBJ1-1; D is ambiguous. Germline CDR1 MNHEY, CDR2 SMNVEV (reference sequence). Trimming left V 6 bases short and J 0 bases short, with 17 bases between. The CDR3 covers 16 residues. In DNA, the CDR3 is TGTGCCAGCAGCCGCCATCGGGGAGACTTGAACACTGAAGCTTTCTTT. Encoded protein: CASSRHRGDLNTEAFF.

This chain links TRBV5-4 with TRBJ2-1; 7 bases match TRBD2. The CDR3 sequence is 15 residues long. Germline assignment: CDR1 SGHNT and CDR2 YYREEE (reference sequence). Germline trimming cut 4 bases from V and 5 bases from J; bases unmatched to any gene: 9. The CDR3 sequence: CASSGAGSSDNEQFF. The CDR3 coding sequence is TGTGCCAGCAGCGGAGCGGGGTCTTCCGACAATGAGCAGTTCTTC.

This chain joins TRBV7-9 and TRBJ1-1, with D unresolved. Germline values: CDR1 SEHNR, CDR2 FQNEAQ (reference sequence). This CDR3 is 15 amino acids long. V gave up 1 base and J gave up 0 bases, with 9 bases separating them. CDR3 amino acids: CASSLEAGMNTEAFF. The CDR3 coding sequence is TGTGCCAGCAGCTTAGAGGCAGGCATGAACACTGAAGCTTTCTTT.